Listed below are T cell receptor beta chains from one sample, sequenced in a study of vaccination and CD4 T cells after COVID-19. No antigen is known for these receptors. From the PCR reads, TCRdb called clonotypes with MiXCR, one entry per CDR3 protein. The table has 7,000 to 9,500 distinct CDR3 sequences, 36% seen once. The source material was CD4+ T cells from blood, cultured in vitro. The receptors were sampled from a human donor in good health. Each CDR3 is given with its conserved first and last residue. A D gene is named only where the DNA matches it firmly. Clone size is shown for a subset of rows, as once, few, many or a class of expanded clone.

cdr3_aa cdr3_nt j_call v_call d_call clone_size
CASSADSSNQPQHF TGTGCCAGTAGTGCTGACAGTAGCAATCAGCCCCAGCATTTT TRBJ1-5 TRBV19 - -
CASSGAGGLKDTQYF TGCGCCAGCAGTGGAGCGGGGGGGCTGAAAGATACGCAGTATTTT TRBJ2-3 TRBV10-1 TRBD2 few
CASRGLNTEAFF TGTGCCAGCCGGGGCCTGAACACTGAAGCTTTCTTT TRBJ1-1 TRBV12-3/TRBV12-4 - -
CASSYGGVADTQYF TGTGCCAGCAGTTATGGGGGGGTAGCAGATACGCAGTATTTT TRBJ2-3 TRBV6-5 TRBD2 -
CSARRPMNTEAFF TGCAGTGCTAGGAGGCCGATGAACACTGAAGCTTTCTTT TRBJ1-1 TRBV20-1 - few
CASSYPGQNYGYTF TGTGCCAGCAGTTACCCGGGACAGAACTATGGCTACACCTTC TRBJ1-2 TRBV6-5 TRBD1 -
CASSLGRLRTTTLSYEQYF TGTGCCAGCAGCTTAGGAAGGCTGCGGACTACCACCCTCTCCTACGAGCAGTACTTC TRBJ2-7 TRBV7-9 - -
CASSLPDRGNIQYF TGTGCCAGCAGCTTACCGGACAGGGGGAACATTCAGTACTTC TRBJ2-4 TRBV7-9 TRBD1 few
CASSYGGALFRTDTQYF TGTGCCAGCAGCTACGGGGGGGCACTCTTCAGGACAGATACGCAGTATTTT TRBJ2-3 TRBV7-2 TRBD2 few
CASSLGPVAEAFF TGCGCCAGCAGCTTGGGGCCGGTGGCTGAAGCTTTCTTT TRBJ1-1 TRBV5-1 - -
CASSIDGGRETQYF TGTGCCAGTAGTATAGATGGGGGACGGGAGACCCAGTACTTC TRBJ2-5 TRBV19 - -
CASSAGDQPQHF TGTGCCAGCAGCGCCGGGGATCAGCCCCAGCATTTT TRBJ1-5 TRBV5-6 - -
CASSLGQETQYF TGCGCCAGCAGCCTCGGCCAAGAGACCCAGTACTTC TRBJ2-5 TRBV5-1 - -
CASSLQGLESGELFF TGTGCCAGCAGCCTACAGGGTTTGGAGAGCGGGGAGCTGTTTTTT TRBJ2-2 TRBV11-3 - -
CASVTPGPTAEAFF TGTGCCAGCGTCACTCCGGGACCGACTGCTGAAGCTTTCTTT TRBJ1-1 TRBV6-1 - few
CASSLGTGDQPQHF TGTGCCAGCAGCTTAGGGACGGGGGATCAGCCCCAGCATTTT TRBJ1-5 TRBV11-2 - few
CASSSRGAGSGANVLTF TGTGCCAGCAGCTCCAGGGGGGCGGGTTCTGGGGCCAACGTCCTGACTTTC TRBJ2-6 TRBV7-9 - -
CASGWGQGDGYTF TGCGCCAGCGGCTGGGGACAGGGGGATGGCTACACCTTC TRBJ1-2 TRBV5-1 TRBD1 -
CASSFWDGERETQYF TGTGCCAGCAGTTTTTGGGACGGGGAGAGAGAGACCCAGTACTTC TRBJ2-5 TRBV27 - -
CSATTSGGLDTQYF TGCAGTGCCACGACTAGCGGGGGGTTAGATACGCAGTATTTT TRBJ2-3 TRBV20-1 TRBD2 few
CASSTRPRDRDYGYTF TGTGCCAGCAGCACCCGCCCCCGGGACAGGGACTATGGCTACACCTTC TRBJ1-2 TRBV7-8 TRBD1 few
CSARDEIQPQHF TGCAGTGCTAGAGATGAAATTCAGCCCCAGCATTTT TRBJ1-5 TRBV20-1 - few
CASSDQSSFQGHQPQHF TGTGCCAGCAGTGACCAGTCATCGTTCCAGGGGCACCAGCCCCAGCATTTT TRBJ1-5 TRBV2 - -
CSAGRSPYNEQFF TGCAGTGCCGGTCGGTCTCCCTACAATGAGCAGTTCTTC TRBJ2-1 TRBV20-1 - few
CAIRWTGGLNTEAFF TGTGCCATCCGGTGGACAGGGGGGTTGAACACTGAAGCTTTCTTT TRBJ1-1 TRBV6-1 TRBD1 -